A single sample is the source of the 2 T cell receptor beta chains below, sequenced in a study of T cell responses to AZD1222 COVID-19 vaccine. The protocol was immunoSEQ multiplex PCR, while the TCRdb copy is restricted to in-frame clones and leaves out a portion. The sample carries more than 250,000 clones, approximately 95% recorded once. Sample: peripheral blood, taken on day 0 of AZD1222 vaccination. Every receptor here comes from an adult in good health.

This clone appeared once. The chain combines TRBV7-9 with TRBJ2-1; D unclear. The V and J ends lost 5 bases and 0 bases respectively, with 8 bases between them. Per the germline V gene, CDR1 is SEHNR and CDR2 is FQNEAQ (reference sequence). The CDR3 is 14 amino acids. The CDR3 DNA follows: TGTGCCAGCAGCATAAGTAACTCCTACAATGAGCAGTTCTTC. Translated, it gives CASSISNSYNEQFF.

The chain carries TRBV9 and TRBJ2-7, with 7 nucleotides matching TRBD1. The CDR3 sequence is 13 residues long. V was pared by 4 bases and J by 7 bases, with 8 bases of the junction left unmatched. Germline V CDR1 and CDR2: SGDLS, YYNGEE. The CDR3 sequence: CASSSRQGQEQYF. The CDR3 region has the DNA TGTGCCAGCAGCTCTAGACAGGGACAGGAGCAGTACTTC.